The 26 T cell receptor beta chains in this list originate from one sample, sequenced in a study of T cell responses to AZD1222 COVID-19 vaccine. Profiled with immunoSEQ multiplex PCR; TCRdb holds only in-frame clones, not every one. The profile covers some 130,000 clones, with 70% to 90% appearing a single time and around 1.6% taken by the ten largest. Here the sequenced sample was peripheral blood, taken on day 0 of AZD1222 vaccination. The origin of the receptors is an adult in good health.

The chain joins TRBV18 to TRBJ2-2; 9 positions agree with TRBD1. Trimming at V came to 3 bases and at J to 2 bases, leaving 10 bases not matched to a gene. This CDR3 region has 18 residues. Germline V CDR1 and CDR2: KGHSH, LQKENI. The CDR3 protein is CASSPQPGTGINTGELFF. The DNA of the CDR3 is TGTGCCAGCTCACCCCAGCCCGGGACAGGGATTAACACCGGGGAGCTGTTTTTT.

This chain connects TRBV30 to TRBJ1-1, with 8 positions matching TRBD1. This CDR3 contains 13 residues. The germline gives CDR1 GTSNPN, CDR2 SVGIG (reference sequence). The V gene end was trimmed by 5 bases and the J gene end by 0 bases; junction bases not matched to a gene: 2. The CDR3 coding sequence is TGTGCCTGGGGCAGGGGGCTGAACACTGAAGCTTTCTTT. This gives the protein CAWGRGLNTEAFF.

This clone was counted once. The chain uses TRBV3-1 (or the pseudogene TRBV3-2) and TRBJ1-3; no clear D. Trimming took 3 bases from V and 0 from J, leaving 9 bases between them. The CDR3 runs to 15 residues. The germline gives CDR1 LGHDT, CDR2 YNNKEL (reference sequence). The CDR3 bases are TGTGCCAGCAGCCACCCGACTTACTCTGGAAACACCATATATTTT. It encodes CASSHPTYSGNTIYF.

The genes are TRBV5-4 and TRBJ1-1; 8 nucleotides line up with TRBD1. The ends lost 0 bases at V and 10 bases at J; junction bases unmatched: 8. The CDR3 extends over 14 amino acids. Per the germline V gene, CDR1 is SGHNT and CDR2 is YYREEE (reference sequence). This CDR3 reads CASSLDRQGAVAFF. CDR3 coding DNA: TGTGCCAGCAGCTTGGATCGGCAGGGGGCGGTAGCTTTCTTT. The entire variable domain, with the rest obtained from reference TRBV5-4 and TRBJ1-1, is as follows: ETGVTQSPTHLIKTRGQQVTLRCSSQSGHNTVSWYQQALGQGPQFIFQYYREEENGRGNFPPRFSGLQFPNYSSELNVNALELDDSALYLCASSLDRQGAVAFFGQGTRLTVV.

The V gene is TRBV9, the J gene TRBJ2-3; D is perhaps TRBD1 (5 bases). This CDR3 contains 14 residues. In germline, CDR1 is SGDLS, CDR2 YYNGEE. V lost 4 bases to trimming and J lost 1 base, with 10 bases between them. CDR3: CASSSMTGTDTQYF. In nucleotides, the CDR3 is TGTGCCAGCAGCTCAATGACAGGCACAGATACGCAGTATTTT.

The count of this clone is one. This chain connects TRBV3-1 (or the pseudogene TRBV3-2) to TRBJ2-7; D call uncertain. The V gene's germline CDR1 is LGHDT and CDR2 YNNKEL (reference sequence). This CDR3 region has 16 residues. Trimming left V 4 bases short and J 5 bases short, with 21 bases between. CDR3 in DNA: TGTGCCAGCAGCCCAGCTGTTCCCATTCGTTTAGACGAGCAGTACTTC. The encoded protein is CASSPAVPIRLDEQYF.

The chain recombines TRBV2 with TRBJ1-3, with 7 bases lining up with TRBD1. There are 14 residues in the CDR3. The V segment lost 6 bases and the J segment 6 bases; nucleotides outside the gene matches: 8. CDR1 is SNHLY, CDR2 FYNNEI, per germline. The CDR3 sequence: CASRQDRVPNTIYF. The CDR3 DNA sequence: TGTGCCAGCAGACAAGACAGGGTCCCAAACACCATATATTTT.

The chain carries TRBV3-1 (or the pseudogene TRBV3-2) and TRBJ1-3; weak D call: TRBD1 (6 bases). This CDR3 is built from 16 residues. V lost 1 base, J lost 0 bases, and 10 bases lay in between. Germline V gene lookup returns CDR1 LGHDT and CDR2 YNNKEL (reference sequence). CDR3 sequence (DNA): TGTGCCAGCAGCCAAGGTTCAGGGGCCTCTGGAAACACCATATATTTT. Protein product: CASSQGSGASGNTIYF.

This clone has a single count. This chain uses TRBV27 with TRBJ2-1, with TRBD1 matching 8 bases. The CDR3 is 15 amino acids. V gave up 3 bases and J gave up 4 bases; unmatched junction bases: 5. CDR1 is MNHEY, CDR2 SMNVEV, per germline (reference sequence). CDR3 amino acids: CASSLGRGLYNEQFF. DNA for the CDR3: TGTGCCAGCAGTTTGGGCAGGGGGCTTTACAATGAGCAGTTCTTC.

About this clone itself: Other DNA sequences in the sample encode the same CDR3. The rearrangement links TRBV6-1 to TRBJ1-2, with D tentatively TRBD1 (5 bases). The CDR3 has 13 amino acids. Germline CDR1 MNHNS, CDR2 SASEGT. Trimming stripped 0 bases from V and 8 bases from J, with 10 bases between. The CDR3 DNA reads as TGTGCCAGCAGTGAAGCGGGACGTGGGGGCTACACCTTC. This translates into CASSEAGRGGYTF.

The table lists this clone with a few counts. The chain carries TRBV5-1 and TRBJ1-2, with 7 bases lining up with TRBD1. Germline V CDR1 and CDR2: SGHRS, YFSETQ. V trimming: 4 bases; J trimming: 2 bases; junction bases outside the gene matches: 5. This CDR3 region has 14 residues. CDR3 in DNA: TGCGCCAGCAGCATGGAGGGACAGAACTATGGCTACACCTTC. It is translated as CASSMEGQNYGYTF.

This chain links TRBV28 with TRBJ1-6; 8 bases align to TRBD1. Germline CDR1 is MDHEN and CDR2 is SYDVKM. This CDR3 region has 18 residues. V was clipped by 5 bases and J by 5 bases; unmatched bases: 14. The DNA of the CDR3 is TGTGCCAGCAGTACACAGGACAGGGAAAGTCCTGATAATTCACCCCTCCACTTT. Translated: CASSTQDRESPDNSPLHF. Looking up the rest from reference TRBV28 and TRBJ1-6 gives the full variable domain: DVKVTQSSRYLVKRTGEKVFLECVQDMDHENMFWYRQDPGLGLRLIYFSYDVKMKEKGDIPEGYSVSREKKERFSLILESASTNQTSMYLCASSTQDRESPDNSPLHFGNGTRLTVT.

CDR3 bases: TGTGCCAGCAGCCAAGATAGGCCGGTTGGTACGCAGTATTTT. It codes for CASSQDRPVGTQYF. The chain recombines TRBV3-1 (or the pseudogene TRBV3-2) with TRBJ2-3; no firm D call. V lost 0 bases and J lost 8, with 12 bases in between. CDR1 is LGHDT, CDR2 YNNKEL, per germline (reference sequence). This CDR3 is built from 14 residues.

The chain links TRBV18 to TRBJ2-7; D gene ambiguous. The CDR3 consists of 13 residues. V lost 3 bases, J lost 2 bases, and 8 bases lay in between. In germline, CDR1 is KGHSH, CDR2 LQKENI. This CDR3 reads CASSPPEAYEQYF. The CDR3 DNA sequence: TGTGCCAGCTCACCTCCAGAAGCCTACGAGCAGTACTTC. Full variable domain (outside the CDR3, taken from reference TRBV18 and TRBJ2-7): NAGVMQNPRHLVRRRGQEARLRCSPMKGHSHVYWYRQLPEEGLKFMVYLQKENIIDESGMPKERFSAEFPKEGPSILRIQQVVRGDSAAYFCASSPPEAYEQYFGPGTRLTVT.

This rearrangement joins TRBV2 to TRBJ2-3, with 11 bases matching TRBD2. The germline V gene encodes CDR1 SNHLY and CDR2 FYNNEI. V dropped 11 bases and J dropped 0; count of bases not matched to a gene: 16. The length of the CDR3 is 18 residues. In DNA, the CDR3 is TGTGCCGAGGGAGGGATAGCGGGGGGGCCAAGGAGCACAGATACGCAGTATTTT. It yields the protein CAEGGIAGGPRSTDTQYF.

This rearrangement joins TRBV3-1 (or the pseudogene TRBV3-2) to TRBJ1-4, with a possible D match to TRBD1 (6 bases). V dropped 1 base and J dropped 5 bases, with 8 bases sitting between them. This CDR3 has 14 amino acids. CDR1 and CDR2 (germline): LGHDT, YNNKEL (reference sequence). CDR3 nucleotides: TGTGCCAGCAGCCAAGGGGGGGCAAATGAAAAACTGTTTTTT. It yields the protein CASSQGGANEKLFF.

V usage is TRBV28 and J usage is TRBJ1-5; TRBD1 might be the D (5 bases). V was pared by 3 bases and J by 0 bases, with 18 bases between. The germline gives CDR1 MDHEN, CDR2 SYDVKM. CDR3 size: 18 residues. DNA for the CDR3: TGTGCCAGCAGTTTCCAGGGTTGGGGGATATATAGCAATCAGCCCCAGCATTTT. It encodes CASSFQGWGIYSNQPQHF.

The chain is built from TRBV10-2 and TRBJ1-4, with D maybe TRBD1 (5 bases). V lost 3 bases to trimming and J lost 5 bases, with 13 bases between them. From germline, CDR1 is WSHSY and CDR2 SAAADI. This CDR3 spans 15 amino acids. The CDR3 protein is CASSEPGLLNEKLFF. CDR3 nucleotides: TGCGCCAGCAGTGAACCGGGGCTTCTGAATGAAAAACTGTTTTTT.

The chain joins TRBV7-9 to TRBJ2-2; D remains ambiguous. Germline CDR1 is SEHNR and CDR2 is FQNEAQ (reference sequence). The V and J ends lost 2 bases and 3 bases respectively, with 7 bases between them. There are 14 residues in the CDR3. The CDR3 here is CASSLILDTGELFF. For the CDR3, the DNA is TGTGCCAGCAGCTTAATCTTGGACACCGGGGAGCTGTTTTTT.

V and J are TRBV5-6 and TRBJ2-3, with TRBD1 matching over 8 bases. V lost 5 bases and J lost 1; bases outside the gene matches: 6. CDR1 is SGHDT and CDR2 is YYEEEE in the germline V gene. This CDR3 has 15 amino acids. This CDR3 reads CASRGRGQGTDTQYF. In DNA, the CDR3 is TGTGCCAGCAGGGGCAGGGGGCAGGGCACAGATACGCAGTATTTT.

This clone was seen only a few times. This chain joins TRBV4-1 and TRBJ1-2; maybe TRBD1 (6 bases). V lost 5 bases and J 1 base, leaving 14 bases between the germline ends. The CDR3 covers 15 residues. Germline V CDR1 and CDR2: MGHRA, YSYEKL. The CDR3 loop reads CASSSWTASNYGYTF. The CDR3 region has the DNA TGCGCCAGCAGCTCCTGGACAGCTAGTAACTATGGCTACACCTTC.

The rearrangement uses TRBV24-1 and TRBJ1-1; no clear D gene. The CDR3 covers 14 residues. V lost 5 bases to trimming and J lost 1 base, with 10 bases between them. Germline CDR1 and CDR2: KGHDR and SFDVKD. CDR3 amino acids: CATSAAARNTEAFF. CDR3 DNA sequence: TGTGCCACCAGTGCAGCCGCTAGGAACACTGAAGCTTTCTTT.

The chain is built from TRBV18 and TRBJ2-2, with 10 bases identical to TRBD1. The trim removed 6 bases at V and 5 bases at J, leaving 6 bases unmatched. This CDR3 has 15 amino acids. Germline values: CDR1 KGHSH, CDR2 LQKENI. CDR3 bases: TGTGCCAGCTCGCAGAGACAGGGGGCGACCGGGGAGCTGTTTTTT. This codes for CASSQRQGATGELFF.

This chain joins TRBV7-2 and TRBJ1-3; the D is unclear. The CDR3 covers 14 residues. CDR1 is SGHTA and CDR2 is FQGNSA in the germline V gene. Deletions cut 6 bases from V and 1 base from J, with 10 bases between. The CDR3 DNA sequence: TGTGCCAGCAGGCTGGCTGCGTCTGGAAACACCATATATTTT. Amino acid sequence: CASRLAASGNTIYF.

The rearrangement joins TRBV27 to TRBJ2-1; TRBD2 matches at 7 bases. The CDR3 contains 17 residues. The J segment lost 5 bases and the V segment lost 1 base, leaving 11 bases of the junction unmatched. Germline CDR1 is MNHEY and CDR2 is SMNVEV (reference sequence). The CDR3 DNA follows: TGTGCCAGCAGTTTATACGTCGCGGCTAGCGGTAACAATGAGCAGTTCTTC. Its translation is CASSLYVAASGNNEQFF.

This clone was seen at least ten times. This sequence joins TRBV6-5 and TRBJ2-7; D assignment may be TRBD1 or TRBD2 (6 bases each). Deletions cut 0 bases from V and 1 base from J, with 10 bases between. Germline assignment: CDR1 MNHEY and CDR2 SVGAGI. The CDR3 loop spans 15 amino acids. The CDR3 DNA follows: TGTGCCAGCAGTTACTCAGGGGGGAGGTCCTACGAGCAGTACTTC. Translated, it gives CASSYSGGRSYEQYF.